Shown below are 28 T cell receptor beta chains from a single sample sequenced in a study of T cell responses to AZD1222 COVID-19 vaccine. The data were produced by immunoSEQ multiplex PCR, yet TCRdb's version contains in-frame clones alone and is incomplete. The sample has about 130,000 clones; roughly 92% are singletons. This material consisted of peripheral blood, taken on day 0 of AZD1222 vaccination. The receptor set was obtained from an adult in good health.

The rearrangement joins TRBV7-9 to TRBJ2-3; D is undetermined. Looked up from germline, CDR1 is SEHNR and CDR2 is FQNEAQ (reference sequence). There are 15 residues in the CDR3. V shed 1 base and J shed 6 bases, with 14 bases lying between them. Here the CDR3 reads CASSLGPDLVDTQYF. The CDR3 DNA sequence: TGTGCCAGCAGCTTAGGTCCCGACCTCGTGGATACGCAGTATTTT. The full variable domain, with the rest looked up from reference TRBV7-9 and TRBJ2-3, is DTGVSQNPRHKITKRGQNVTFRCDPISEHNRLYWYRQTLGQGPEFLTYFQNEAQLEKSRLLSDRFSAERPKGSFSTLEIQRTEQGDSAMYLCASSLGPDLVDTQYFGPGTRLTVL.

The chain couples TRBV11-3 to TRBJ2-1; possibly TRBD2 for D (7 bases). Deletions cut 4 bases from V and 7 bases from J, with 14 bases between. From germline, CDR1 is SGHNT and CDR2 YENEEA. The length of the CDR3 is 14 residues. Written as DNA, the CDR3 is TGTGCCAGCAGCTCGGAGGGGGGGCGGAATGAGCAGTTCTTC. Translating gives CASSSEGGRNEQFF.

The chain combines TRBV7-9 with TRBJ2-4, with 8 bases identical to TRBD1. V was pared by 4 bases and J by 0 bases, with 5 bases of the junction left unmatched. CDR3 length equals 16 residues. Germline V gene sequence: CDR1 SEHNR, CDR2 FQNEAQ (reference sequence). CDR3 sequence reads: CASSYTTGEAKNIQYF. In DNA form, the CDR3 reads TGTGCCAGCAGCTACACGACAGGGGAAGCCAAAAACATTCAGTACTTC.

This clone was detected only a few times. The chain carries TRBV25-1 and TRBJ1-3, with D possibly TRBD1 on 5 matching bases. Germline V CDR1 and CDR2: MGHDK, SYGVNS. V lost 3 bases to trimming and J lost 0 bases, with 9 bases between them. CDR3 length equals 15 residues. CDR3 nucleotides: TGTGCCAGCAGTGACGGGGGTTCCTCTGGAAACACCATATATTTT. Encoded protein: CASSDGGSSGNTIYF.

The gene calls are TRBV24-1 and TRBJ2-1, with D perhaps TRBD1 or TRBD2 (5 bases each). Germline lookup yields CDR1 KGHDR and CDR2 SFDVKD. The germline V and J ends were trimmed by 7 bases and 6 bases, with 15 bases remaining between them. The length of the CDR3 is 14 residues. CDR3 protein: CATSSGPILNEQFF. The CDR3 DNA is TGTGCCACCAGCTCGGGACCGATACTCAATGAGCAGTTCTTC.

CDR3 nucleotide sequence: TGTGCCAGCAGTTTGAATGAGCAGTTCTTC. Its translation is CASSLNEQFF. The chain combines TRBV12-3 or TRBV12-4 with TRBJ2-1; the D is unclear. This CDR3 is 10 amino acids long. The V end lost 3 bases, the J end lost 7 bases, and 1 base lay between the germline ends.

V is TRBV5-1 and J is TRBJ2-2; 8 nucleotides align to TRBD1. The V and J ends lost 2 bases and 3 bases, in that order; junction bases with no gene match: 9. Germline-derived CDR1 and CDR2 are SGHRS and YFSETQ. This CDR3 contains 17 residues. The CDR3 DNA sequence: TGCGCCAGCAGCTTAACAGGGGGGTTGGTTGACACCGGGGAGCTGTTTTTT. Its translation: CASSLTGGLVDTGELFF.

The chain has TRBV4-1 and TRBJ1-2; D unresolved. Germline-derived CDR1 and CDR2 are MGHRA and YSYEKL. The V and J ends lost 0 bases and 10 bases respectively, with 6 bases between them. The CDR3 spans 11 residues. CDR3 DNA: TGCGCCAGCAGCCAAGAATCCGACTACACCTTC. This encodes CASSQESDYTF.

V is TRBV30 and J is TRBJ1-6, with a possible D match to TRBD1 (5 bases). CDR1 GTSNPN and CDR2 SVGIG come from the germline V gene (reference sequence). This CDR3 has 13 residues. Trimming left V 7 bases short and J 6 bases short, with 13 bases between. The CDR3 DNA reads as TGTGCCTCAGACAGTAACCTTAATTCACCCCTCCACTTT. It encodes CASDSNLNSPLHF.

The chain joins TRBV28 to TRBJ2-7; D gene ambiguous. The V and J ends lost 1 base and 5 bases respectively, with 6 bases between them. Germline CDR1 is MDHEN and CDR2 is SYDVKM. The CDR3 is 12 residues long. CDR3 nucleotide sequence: TGTGCCAGCAGTTTATTGGCTAACGAGCAGTACTTC. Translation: CASSLLANEQYF.

CDR3: CASSYGLAGRRGGDTQYF. In DNA form, the CDR3 reads TGTGCCAGCAGCTATGGACTAGCGGGACGCCGGGGGGGAGATACGCAGTATTTT. The chain employs TRBV5-4 and TRBJ2-3; TRBD2 aligns across 12 bases. Trimming at V came to 3 bases and at J to 5 bases, leaving 13 bases not matched to a gene. The CDR3 loop spans 18 amino acids. The germline V gene encodes CDR1 SGHNT and CDR2 YYREEE (reference sequence).

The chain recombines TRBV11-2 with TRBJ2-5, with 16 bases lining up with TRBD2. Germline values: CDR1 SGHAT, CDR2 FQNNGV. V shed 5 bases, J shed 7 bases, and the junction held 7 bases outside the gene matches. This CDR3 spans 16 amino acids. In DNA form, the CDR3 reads TGTGCCAGCAGCGTAAGGGGACTAGCGGGAGGGTTGACCCAGTACTTC. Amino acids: CASSVRGLAGGLTQYF.

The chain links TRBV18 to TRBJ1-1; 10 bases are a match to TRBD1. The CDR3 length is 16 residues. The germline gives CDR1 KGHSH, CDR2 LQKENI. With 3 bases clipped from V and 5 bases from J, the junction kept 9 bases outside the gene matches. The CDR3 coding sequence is TGTGCCAGCTCACCGTCCTTGGGACAGGGGAGAACTGAAGCTTTCTTT. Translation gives CASSPSLGQGRTEAFF.

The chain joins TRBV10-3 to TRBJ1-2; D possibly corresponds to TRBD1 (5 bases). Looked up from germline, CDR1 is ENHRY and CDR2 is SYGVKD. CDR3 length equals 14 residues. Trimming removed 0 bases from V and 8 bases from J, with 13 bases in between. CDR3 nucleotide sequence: TGTGCCATCAGTGAGTCAGCACAGGCAGGCGGCTACACCTTC. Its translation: CAISESAQAGGYTF.

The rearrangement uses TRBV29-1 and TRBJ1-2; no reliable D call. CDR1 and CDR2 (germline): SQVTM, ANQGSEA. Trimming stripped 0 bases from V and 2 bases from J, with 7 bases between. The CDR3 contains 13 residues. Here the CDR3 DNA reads TGCAGCGTTGAAGAGGTGGGAAACTATGGCTACACCTTC. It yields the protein CSVEEVGNYGYTF.

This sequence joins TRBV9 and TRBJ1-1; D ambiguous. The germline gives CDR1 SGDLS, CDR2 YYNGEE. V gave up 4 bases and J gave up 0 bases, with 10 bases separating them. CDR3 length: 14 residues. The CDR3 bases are TGTGCCAGCAGCACGGGCCCCCTGAACACTGAAGCTTTCTTT. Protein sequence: CASSTGPLNTEAFF.

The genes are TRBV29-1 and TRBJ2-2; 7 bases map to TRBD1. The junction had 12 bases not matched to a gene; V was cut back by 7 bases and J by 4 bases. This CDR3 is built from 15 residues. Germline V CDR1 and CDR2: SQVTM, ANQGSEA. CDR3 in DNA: TGCAGCGCCAAGACCGGGACAGTCGGCACCGGGGAGCTGTTTTTT. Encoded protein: CSAKTGTVGTGELFF.

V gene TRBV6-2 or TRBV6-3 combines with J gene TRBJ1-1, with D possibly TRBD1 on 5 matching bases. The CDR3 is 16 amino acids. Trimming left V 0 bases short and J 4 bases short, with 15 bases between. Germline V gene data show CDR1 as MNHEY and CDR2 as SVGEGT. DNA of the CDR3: TGTGCCAGCAGTTACTCTGGGGAGGGGTTGAGCACTGAAGCTTTCTTT. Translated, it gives CASSYSGEGLSTEAFF.

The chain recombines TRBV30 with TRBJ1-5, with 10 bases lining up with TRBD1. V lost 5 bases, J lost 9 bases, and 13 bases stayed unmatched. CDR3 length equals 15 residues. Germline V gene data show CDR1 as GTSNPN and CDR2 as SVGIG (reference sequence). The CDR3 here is CAWCPDRGHRGPQHF. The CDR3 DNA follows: TGTGCCTGGTGTCCCGACAGGGGGCACCGGGGGCCCCAGCATTTT.

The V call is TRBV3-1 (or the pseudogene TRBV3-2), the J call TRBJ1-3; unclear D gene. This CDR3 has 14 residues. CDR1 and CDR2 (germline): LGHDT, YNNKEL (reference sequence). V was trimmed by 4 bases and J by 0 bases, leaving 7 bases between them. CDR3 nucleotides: TGTGCCAGCAGCCCTCTGCGCTCTGGAAACACCATATATTTT. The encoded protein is CASSPLRSGNTIYF.

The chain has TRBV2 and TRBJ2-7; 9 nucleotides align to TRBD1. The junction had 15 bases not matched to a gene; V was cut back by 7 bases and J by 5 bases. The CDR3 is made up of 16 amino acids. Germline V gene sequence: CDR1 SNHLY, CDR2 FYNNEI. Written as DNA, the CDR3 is TGTGCCAGCAACGACCATTCGGGACAGGGTTTCAACGAGCAGTACTTC. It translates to CASNDHSGQGFNEQYF.

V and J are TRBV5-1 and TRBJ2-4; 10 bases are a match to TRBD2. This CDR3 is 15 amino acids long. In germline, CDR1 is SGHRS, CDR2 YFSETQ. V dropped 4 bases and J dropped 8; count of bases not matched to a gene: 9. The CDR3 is CASSRSSGSSDIQYF. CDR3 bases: TGCGCCAGCAGCCGATCTAGCGGGAGCTCAGACATTCAGTACTTC.

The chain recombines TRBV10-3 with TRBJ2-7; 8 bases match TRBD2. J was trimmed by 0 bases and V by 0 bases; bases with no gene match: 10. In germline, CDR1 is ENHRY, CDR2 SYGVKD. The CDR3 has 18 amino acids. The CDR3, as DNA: TGTGCCATCAGTGAGTCTTGGGGTAGCGGGGACCGCTCCTACGAGCAGTACTTC. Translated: CAISESWGSGDRSYEQYF.

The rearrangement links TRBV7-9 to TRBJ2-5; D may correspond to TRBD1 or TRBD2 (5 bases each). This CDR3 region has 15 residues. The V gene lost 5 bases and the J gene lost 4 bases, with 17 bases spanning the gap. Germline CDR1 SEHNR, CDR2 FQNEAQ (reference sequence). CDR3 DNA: TGTGCCAGCAGCAAGCCGCGGGTTGGGGGAGAGACCCAGTACTTC. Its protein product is CASSKPRVGGETQYF. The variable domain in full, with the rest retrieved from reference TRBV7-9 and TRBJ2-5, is DTGVSQNPRHKITKRGQNVTFRCDPISEHNRLYWYRQTLGQGPEFLTYFQNEAQLEKSRLLSDRFSAERPKGSFSTLEIQRTEQGDSAMYLCASSKPRVGGETQYFGPGTRLLVL.

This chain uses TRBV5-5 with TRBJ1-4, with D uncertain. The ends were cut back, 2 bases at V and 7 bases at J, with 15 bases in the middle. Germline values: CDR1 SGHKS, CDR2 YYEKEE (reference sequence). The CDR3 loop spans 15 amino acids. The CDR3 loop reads CASSFPRDLSEKLFF. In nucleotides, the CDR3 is TGTGCCAGCAGCTTCCCGAGAGACCTGAGTGAAAAACTGTTTTTT.

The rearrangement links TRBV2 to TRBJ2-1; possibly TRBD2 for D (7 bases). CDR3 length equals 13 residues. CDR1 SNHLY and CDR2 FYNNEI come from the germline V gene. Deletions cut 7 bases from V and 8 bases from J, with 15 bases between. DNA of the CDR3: TGTGCCAGCATCGAAGGGGGGGTCTATGAGCAGTTCTTC. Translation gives CASIEGGVYEQFF. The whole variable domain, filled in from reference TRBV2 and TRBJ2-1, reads EPEVTQTPSHQVTQMGQEVILRCVPISNHLYFYWYRQILGQKVEFLVSFYNNEISEKSEIFDDQFSVERPDGSNFTLKIRSTKLEDSAMYFCASIEGGVYEQFFGPGTRLTVL.

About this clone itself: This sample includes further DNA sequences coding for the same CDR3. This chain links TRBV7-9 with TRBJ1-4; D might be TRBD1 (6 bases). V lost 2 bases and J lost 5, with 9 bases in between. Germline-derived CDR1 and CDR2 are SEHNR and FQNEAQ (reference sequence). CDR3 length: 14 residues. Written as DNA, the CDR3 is TGTGCCAGCAGCTTACGTCAGGGGAATGAAAAACTGTTTTTT. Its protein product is CASSLRQGNEKLFF.

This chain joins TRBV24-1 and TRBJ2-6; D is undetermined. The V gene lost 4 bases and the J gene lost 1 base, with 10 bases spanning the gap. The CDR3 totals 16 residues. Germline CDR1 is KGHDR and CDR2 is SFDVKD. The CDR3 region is CATSEPAPSGANVLTF. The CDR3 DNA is TGTGCCACCAGTGAACCGGCCCCGTCTGGGGCCAACGTCCTGACTTTC.